A single sample gave rise to the 26 T cell receptor beta chains below, sequenced in a study of PD-1 blockade in classical Hodgkin lymphoma. Generated by immunoSEQ multiplex PCR, the TCRdb table keeps only in-frame clones and is missing some. This sample has tens of thousands of clones, with about 82% found just once. Following autologous stem cell transplantation, relapse occurred in every patient, and exposure to brentuximab vedotin varied. This specimen was peripheral blood mononuclear cells (PBMCs), taken at baseline. The source is a human donor with classical Hodgkin lymphoma.

This clone was detected a few times. The chain carries TRBV5-1 and TRBJ2-7; TRBD1 might be the D (5 bases). Trimming stripped 1 base from V and 2 bases from J, with 10 bases between. Germline-derived CDR1 and CDR2 are SGHRS and YFSETQ. This CDR3 contains 14 residues. CDR3 sequence reads: CASSLPGMTYEQYF. In DNA form, the CDR3 reads TGCGCCAGCAGCTTGCCAGGGATGACCTACGAGCAGTACTTC.

The chain carries TRBV4-3 and TRBJ2-7; no firm D call. The CDR3 has 13 residues. Germline loops: CDR1 LGHNA, CDR2 YSLEER. The V end lost 4 bases, the J end lost 2 bases, and 9 bases lay between the germline ends. CDR3 sequence: CASSLESAYEQYF. Here the CDR3 DNA reads TGCGCCAGCAGCCTCGAGAGTGCCTACGAGCAGTACTTC.

The J gene is TRBJ2-5, the V gene TRBV11-2; possibly TRBD1 or TRBD2 for D (6 bases each). CDR1 is SGHAT, CDR2 FQNNGV, per germline. The CDR3 totals 15 residues. With 1 base removed from V and 5 bases from J, the gap between germline ends came to 14 bases. CDR3 loop: CASSLVGGYGETQYF. For the CDR3, the DNA is TGTGCCAGCAGCTTAGTAGGGGGGTATGGGGAGACCCAGTACTTC.

The genes are TRBV7-9 and TRBJ1-3; no reliable D call. The CDR3 covers 17 residues. The germline V and J ends were trimmed by 6 bases and 0 bases, with 18 bases remaining between them. Germline loops: CDR1 SEHNR, CDR2 FQNEAQ (reference sequence). The DNA for the CDR3 is TGTGCCAGCAGTCAAACGACCTTGCCGTTCTCTGGAAACACCATATATTTT. It yields the protein CASSQTTLPFSGNTIYF.

V usage is TRBV10-3 and J usage is TRBJ1-4, with TRBD1 identical over 9 bases. Germline loops: CDR1 ENHRY, CDR2 SYGVKD. The ends lost 9 bases at V and 7 bases at J; junction bases unmatched: 6. CDR3 size: 13 residues. CDR3 DNA sequence: TGTGCCATAGGACAGGGGCCGGGTGAAAAACTGTTTTTT. Its translation: CAIGQGPGEKLFF.

The genes are TRBV6-5 and TRBJ1-2; D might be TRBD1 (5 bases). V lost 5 bases and J lost 14, with 24 bases in between. The V gene's germline CDR1 is MNHEY and CDR2 SVGAGI. This CDR3 spans 14 amino acids. CDR3 DNA: TGTGCCAGCAGTGTGTACCGGGACCCTGGAAGGTCGACCTTC. Translation gives CASSVYRDPGRSTF.

The V and J genes are TRBV7-2 and TRBJ2-3; D might be TRBD2 (5 bases). This CDR3 has 14 amino acids. Trimming removed 0 bases from V and 4 bases from J, with 8 bases in between. Germline assignment: CDR1 SGHTA and CDR2 FQGNSA. The CDR3 bases are TGTGCCAGCAGCTTAGCGGGAGTAGCAGATACGCAGTATTTT. Protein sequence: CASSLAGVADTQYF.

This sequence joins TRBV19 and TRBJ1-5; possible D gene TRBD1, 6 bases. Trimming removed 0 bases at V and 5 bases at J, with 11 bases between. CDR1 and CDR2 (germline): LNHDA, SQIVND (reference sequence). This CDR3 has 15 amino acids. The CDR3 region has the DNA TGTGCCAGTAGTATAGATCACACAGGGCATCAGCCCCAGCATTTT. It codes for CASSIDHTGHQPQHF.

The chain links TRBV2 to TRBJ1-3; D call uncertain. The V end was cut by 1 base, the J end by 0 bases, with 1 base between. Germline assignment: CDR1 SNHLY and CDR2 FYNNEI. The CDR3 is made up of 13 amino acids. The DNA of the CDR3 is TGTGCCAGCAGTGAAGGCTCTGGAAACACCATATATTTT. Translated: CASSEGSGNTIYF.

The chain uses TRBV4-2 and TRBJ1-5, with 9 bases identical to TRBD1. The V segment lost 1 base and the J segment 5 bases; nucleotides outside the gene matches: 3. The germline V gene encodes CDR1 LGHNA and CDR2 YNFKEQ. The CDR3 spans 15 residues. CDR3 sequence reads: CASSQGTGVDQPQHF. The CDR3 DNA reads TGTGCCAGCAGCCAAGGGACAGGGGTAGATCAGCCCCAGCATTTT.

This chain connects TRBV4-1 to TRBJ2-3; 10 nucleotides agree with TRBD2. CDR3 length: 18 residues. CDR1 and CDR2 from the germline V gene are MGHRA and YSYEKL. The V and J ends lost 1 base and 4 bases, in that order; junction bases with no gene match: 11. DNA of the CDR3: TGCGCCAGCAGCCAAGGGCTAGCGGGAGTGAACGCAGCAGATACGCAGTATTTT. This translates into CASSQGLAGVNAADTQYF.

The chain employs TRBV6-6 and TRBJ2-7; D possibly matches TRBD1 or TRBD2 (5 bases each). Germline CDR1 and CDR2: MNHNY and SVGAGI (reference sequence). Trimming took off 2 bases at V and 0 bases at J, with 5 bases between the two ends. The CDR3 is 13 residues long. The CDR3 sequence: CASSYGGSYEQYF. The CDR3 DNA sequence: TGTGCCAGCAGTTACGGGGGCTCCTACGAGCAGTACTTC.

The chain recombines TRBV6-1 with TRBJ1-5; 7 bases match TRBD1. Germline V gene lookup returns CDR1 MNHNS and CDR2 SASEGT. CDR3 size: 13 residues. Trimming removed 4 bases from V and 6 bases from J; junction bases left unmatched: 3. This CDR3 reads CASSADRAQPQHF. The CDR3 bases are TGTGCCAGCAGTGCCGACAGGGCTCAGCCCCAGCATTTT.

The rearrangement uses TRBV18 and TRBJ2-6; D unresolved. This CDR3 spans 14 amino acids. The germline gives CDR1 KGHSH, CDR2 LQKENI. V shed 2 bases and J shed 4 bases, with 6 bases lying between them. CDR3 coding DNA: TGTGCCAGCTCACCAGGGCAGGGGGCCAACGTCCTGACTTTC. Its protein is CASSPGQGANVLTF.

The chain carries TRBV7-9 and TRBJ2-2; TRBD1 aligns across 9 bases. The CDR3 is 15 amino acids. Germline CDR1 SEHNR, CDR2 FQNEAQ (reference sequence). The DNA of the CDR3 is TGTGCGTGGCCCTTTGGGACAGGGCACACCGGGGAGCTGTTTTTT. Translating it yields CAWPFGTGHTGELFF.

The CDR3 coding sequence is TGTGCCAGCAGCAAAGACAGGGAGCTCGAGCAGTACTTC. Residues: CASSKDRELEQYF. The chain links TRBV7-2 to TRBJ2-7; 7 nucleotides line up with TRBD1. CDR1 and CDR2 (germline): SGHTA, FQGNSA. The CDR3 has 13 residues. V lost 5 bases to trimming and J lost 6 bases; unmatched junction nucleotides: 7. Full variable domain (remainder filled in from reference TRBV7-2 and TRBJ2-7): GAGVSQSPSNKVTEKGKDVELRCDPISGHTALYWYRQSLGQGLEFLIYFQGNSAPDKSGLPSDRFSAERTGGSVSTLTIQRTQQEDSAVYLCASSKDRELEQYFGPGTRLTVT.

The gene calls are TRBV6-5 and TRBJ1-2; 7 nucleotides agree with TRBD1. Germline V gene sequence: CDR1 MNHEY, CDR2 SVGAGI. V lost 0 bases, J lost 6 bases, and 7 bases stayed unmatched. CDR3 length equals 15 residues. CDR3 sequence: CASSYSFGTVDGYTF. The DNA for the CDR3 is TGTGCCAGCAGTTACTCGTTCGGGACAGTGGATGGCTACACCTTC.

J is TRBJ1-1 and V is TRBV9; D is unclear. The CDR3 runs to 13 residues. Trimming stripped 0 bases from V and 10 bases from J, with 13 bases between. Germline V gives CDR1 SGDLS, CDR2 YYNGEE. The CDR3 is CASSVGVGAGAFF. The CDR3 nucleotides are TGTGCCAGCAGCGTAGGAGTCGGTGCAGGAGCTTTCTTT.

The rearrangement joins TRBV28 to TRBJ1-3; D unclear. Germline V gives CDR1 MDHEN, CDR2 SYDVKM. This CDR3 spans 16 amino acids. Trimming took 3 bases from V and 0 from J, leaving 12 bases between them. CDR3 residues: CASSFNWMDSGNTIYF. The CDR3 region has the DNA TGTGCCAGCAGTTTCAACTGGATGGACTCTGGAAACACCATATATTTT.

DNA for the CDR3: TGCAGTGCTAGATACCCCCCTGAGCAGTTCTTC. This gives the protein CSARYPPEQFF. The chain uses TRBV20-1 and TRBJ2-1; D not certain. This CDR3 is built from 11 residues. Looked up from germline, CDR1 is DFQATT and CDR2 is SNEGSKA (reference sequence). Trimming pared 2 bases from V and 9 bases from J, leaving 8 bases between.

The V call is TRBV5-1, the J call TRBJ1-2; 7 bases are shared with TRBD1. The CDR3 length is 13 residues. With V trimmed by 4 bases and J by 4 bases, 4 bases remained unmatched. Germline loops: CDR1 SGHRS, CDR2 YFSETQ. In DNA form, the CDR3 reads TGCGCCAGCAGCCGGGACAGAGCCTATGGCTACACCTTC. This translates into CASSRDRAYGYTF.

V gene TRBV5-1 combines with J gene TRBJ1-1; the D is unclear. The CDR3 is 11 residues long. V shed 5 bases and J shed 3 bases, with 5 bases lying between them. Per germline, CDR1 SGHRS and CDR2 YFSETQ. CDR3 coding DNA: TGCGCCAGCAGAAGGGACACTGAAGCTTTCTTT. Translation: CASRRDTEAFF.

The chain couples TRBV28 to TRBJ2-2; TRBD1 agrees at 7 bases. The CDR3 contains 14 residues. CDR1 and CDR2 from the germline V gene are MDHEN and SYDVKM. V dropped 6 bases and J dropped 1; count of bases not matched to a gene: 2. CDR3 amino acids: CASRGTVNTGELFF. CDR3 bases: TGTGCCAGCAGGGGGACAGTGAACACCGGGGAGCTGTTTTTT.

The V call is TRBV7-8, the J call TRBJ2-7; TRBD1 matches at 10 bases. Germline values: CDR1 SGHVS, CDR2 FQNEAQ. The CDR3 has 16 amino acids. After removal of 1 base from V and 3 bases from J, the junction contained 6 bases not matched to a gene. This chain's CDR3 is CASSLVGTGVVYEQYF. DNA for the CDR3: TGTGCCAGCAGCTTAGTAGGGACAGGGGTCGTCTACGAGCAGTACTTC.

This clone has more than one count but fewer than ten. The chain uses TRBV7-8 and TRBJ2-1; D is unresolved. CDR1 and CDR2 from the germline V gene are SGHVS and FQNEAQ. CDR3 size: 17 residues. The germline V and J ends were trimmed by 5 bases and 2 bases, with 19 bases remaining between them. CDR3 nucleotides: TGTGCCAGCAGCCCCATAAGGACCGATATGCCCTACAATGAGCAGTTCTTC. Protein product: CASSPIRTDMPYNEQFF.

A note on this clone: The junction and the germline gene differ at one end; a read error may be behind it. The V gene is TRBV19, the J gene TRBJ1-4; the D is unclear. CDR1 is LNHDA, CDR2 SQIVND, per germline (reference sequence). The CDR3 is 14 amino acids. CDR3 sequence reads: CASSKASTNEKLFF. CDR3 nucleotides: TGTGCCAGCAGTAAGGCTTCAACTAATGAAAAACTGTTTTTT. The whole variable domain, remainder taken from reference TRBV19 and TRBJ1-4, is DGGITQSPKYLFRKEGQNVTLSCEQNLNHDAMYWYRQDPGQGLRLIYYSQIVNDFQKGDIAEGYSVSREKKESFPLTVTSAQKNPTAFYLCASSKASTNEKLFFGSGTQLSVL.